The source of this T cell receptor beta chain is a study of T cell responses to AZD1222 COVID-19 vaccine (dated by TCRdb to the early 2020s). For the study in its entirety: A total of just over 230 trial participants underwent TCR sequencing, of whom approximately 200 had received two doses of AZD1222 and some 25 had received two doses of the MenACWY control vaccine. Enrollment into the trials was organized by age into subgroups of 18-55, 56-69 and 70-plus years, and those subgroups contained 148, 28 and 57 TCR-sequenced participants, respectively.

At the junction V is shortened by 2 bases and J by 0 bases, with 10 bases in between. The CDR3 measures 15 amino acids from cysteine to phenylalanine. The CDR3 DNA has 45 bases and is translated from base 1. Sequences MNHNY (CDR1) and SVGAGI (CDR2) are obtained from the germline V gene (reference sequence). According to the study, the label for this sample's time point signals: sample from adult after SARS-CoV-2 infection, after symptom onset. A couple of convalescent COVID-19 patients, sampled after symptom onset from adults with prior SARS-CoV-2 infection, were also TCR-sequenced for comparison. General conclusions and limits of the study: The vaccine-associated CD4 TCRs covered the entire spike protein, and the dominant responses fell in regions 160-218 and 743-854. Participants were mostly white British, with more females than males. The authors suggested clonal diversity may have been underestimated. Because no samples from the day 14 peak response were available, repertoires could be characterized only after the peak T cell response. Spike-specific TCR breadth and depth rose significantly after two AZD1222 doses compared with day 0 and with MenACWY recipients. In the small 56-69-year group, the increase in depth fell short of significance, most likely because of low power. Nearly half of unique spike-specific TCRs reportedly recognized epitopes outside regions mutated in the B.1.351 and B.1.1.7 variants. Conclusions about previously exposed vaccinees were limited because only six AZD1222 recipients were SARS-CoV-2 seropositive at baseline.

The CDR3 regions of human TCRbeta chains were analyzed by immunosequencing. On the authors' methods: Repertoire TCRs were matched against a reference library of SARS-CoV-2-specific TCRs generated with the MIRA antigen-specificity platform. Breadth was defined as the fraction of unique TCRs that were SARS-CoV-2-associated. Depth was defined as the fraction of total T cells that were SARS-CoV-2-associated. Using the MIRA data, each spike-specific TCR was mapped to the spike region that the TCR reacts to and placed in a CD4 or CD8 class. Log10-transformed breadth and depth values were compared by one-way ANOVA with Sidak's multiple comparisons tests. Drawn from immuneACCESS, this table holds only the in-frame rearrangements with V and J called that TCRdb kept. Clones are partly lost; checked studies trace under half to an unresolved V gene and leave the rest unexplained. D and trimming come from the DNA, and the V and J calls and clone size come from that table. For this sample there are 140,000 or so clones; more than 85% appear just once. In total, the top ten clones hold 10% to 15% of the sample.

This clone was counted a single time. Its antigen is not yet known. Base qualities were left out, and no much larger clone turns up one base away. This receptor was identified in an adult who had recovered from COVID-19. The sample consisted of peripheral blood, taken after recovery from COVID-19. This sequence uses TRBV6-6 and TRBJ1-1; the D gene is possibly TRBD1, with 5 bases matching. DNA sequence: TGTGCCAGCAGTTACAAACAGGTTATGAACACTGAAGCTTTCTTT. Translated, it reads CASSYKQVMNTEAFF.